This entry is about one T cell receptor (beta chain). Its antigen is not identified. Here immunoSEQ multiplex PCR was the method, and the copy in TCRdb shows in-frame clones only, minus some. The top ten clones hold roughly 2.1% of a sample with some 320,000 clones, about 82% of them seen once. The ends were cut back, 3 bases at V and 7 bases at J, with 12 bases in the middle. This CDR3 has 13 residues. Germline loops: CDR1 SGHTA, CDR2 FQGTGA. The data originate from a study of Ad26.COV2.S vaccination and SARS-CoV-2 variants. About the study: Donor participated within the Ad26.COV2.S arm of the COV1001 trial. General study points: Following vaccination, spike-specific CD8+ and CD4+ T cell responses reportedly exhibited substantial breadth.

As to treatment: some 19 received Ad26.COV2.S at low or high dose, single or two shots; a few received placebo; per-sample allocation not given. Samples came from day 63 after the first vaccine or placebo injection. Donor was an adult aged 18-55 years in Boston. The TCR originated in a person between 18 and 60 years old who received the Ad26.COV2.S COVID-19 vaccine or a placebo. The V gene is TRBV7-3, the J gene TRBJ1-1; D gene ambiguous. The sample consisted of peripheral blood, taken in a trial of Ad26.COV2.S vaccine versus placebo. Here the CDR3 reads CASSFTAGYEAFF. The CDR3 DNA is TGTGCCAGCAGCTTCACGGCGGGTTATGAAGCTTTCTTT.